Listed here is a single T cell receptor (beta chain). No antigen is known for it. Base qualities are missing; no much larger clone stands one base away. V sheds 3 bases and J sheds 7 bases, leaving 9 bases between their ends. The CDR3 measures 12 amino acids from cysteine to phenylalanine. Just CDR3 DNA is preserved here, 36 bases in frame from base 1. The germline V gene gives CDR1 as SGHRS and CDR2 as YFSETQ. TCRbeta CDR3 regions were amplified from genomic DNA by means of the immunoSEQ Assay, a bias-controlled multiplex PCR. From the authors' description of their analysis: Nucleated cell counts per sample were estimated from amplification of reference gene primers within the assay. Sequence reads were collapsed and filtered to measure the absolute abundance of every unique TCRbeta CDR3 rearrangement. For each sample, productive Simpson clonality was calculated as the square root of Simpson's diversity index across productive rearrangements. Sourced from immuneACCESS, this table was stored by TCRdb with only in-frame sequences that have V and J called. A share of the clones is absent; for the studies checked, an unresolved V gene accounts for under half, and the remainder has no known explanation. The DNA was the basis for D and trimming; V, J and clone size are from that table. The sample has around 130,000 clones on record, about 87% of them singletons. Of the sample, more than 2% falls within the top ten clones.

These data originate in a study of blood T cell repertoires in COVID-19 (dated by TCRdb to about 2020). Study-wide context: The collaborator samples originated in the United States, Italy and Spain and spanned the acute and convalescent phases of COVID-19. The dataset comprised deeply sampled blood TCRbeta repertoires from subjects exposed to, actively infected with, or recovered from COVID-19. Where available, HLA class I and class II types were obtained from metadata supplied by the sample provider rather than from assay-based typing. The samples were drawn from two sources: the first 160 participants of the ongoing ImmuneRACE study, and 950 to 1,500 subjects contributed by 6 global collaborators. A freely available public database, intended as a resource for researchers studying the immune response to SARS-CoV-2, is where the repertoires were released. Nearly every sample came with metadata listing a de-identified subject ID, COVID-19 status, age in years and sex. The material from the prospective study consisted of cDNA or gDNA derived from T cells, B-cell-depleted T cells, or PBMCs.

Each collaborating institution followed its own protocols to collect whole blood in K2EDTA tubes. For TCRbeta analysis, collaborator samples were shipped as frozen whole blood, as isolated PBMCs, or as DNA extracted from either sample type. On the study overall, not on this receptor specifically: Clinical and demographic metadata were provided uncurated, with the amount varying by source and participant.

The source of this sequence is a woman aged 45-65 years with acute or convalescent COVID-19. The material sequenced was peripheral blood. The rearranged segments are TRBV5-1 and TRBJ2-3; no D gene can be assigned with confidence. Here is the DNA: TGCGCCAGCAGCTCCCCACCTAATACGCAGTATTTT. This yields the protein CASSSPPNTQYF.